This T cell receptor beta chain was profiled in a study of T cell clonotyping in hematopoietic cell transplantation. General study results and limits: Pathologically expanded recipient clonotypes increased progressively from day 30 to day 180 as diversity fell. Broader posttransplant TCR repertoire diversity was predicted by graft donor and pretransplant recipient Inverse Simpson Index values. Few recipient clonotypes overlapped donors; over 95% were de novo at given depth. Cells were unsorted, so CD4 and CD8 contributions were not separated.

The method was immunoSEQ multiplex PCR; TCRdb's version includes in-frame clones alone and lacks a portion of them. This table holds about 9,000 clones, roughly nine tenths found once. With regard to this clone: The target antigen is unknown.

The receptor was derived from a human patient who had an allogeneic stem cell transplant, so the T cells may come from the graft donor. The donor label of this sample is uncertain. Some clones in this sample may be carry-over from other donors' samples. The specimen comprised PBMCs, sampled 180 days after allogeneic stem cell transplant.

The CDR3 is CASSSLAGGTDTQYF. The CDR3 DNA is TGTGCCAGCAGCTCCCTAGCGGGGGGCACAGATACGCAGTATTTT. The J gene is TRBJ2-3, the V gene TRBV7-3, with 10 bases aligning to TRBD2. Germline V gene lookup returns CDR1 SGHTA and CDR2 FQGTGA. CDR3 length: 15 amino acids. V shed 4 bases and J 1 base; nucleotides not matched to a gene: 2.